A few counts support the clone carrying this TCR beta chain. V lost 8 bases and J 0 bases, leaving 10 bases between the germline ends. The CDR3 sequence is 13 residues long. Germline V gene lookup returns CDR1 SEHNR and CDR2 FQNEAQ (reference sequence). This sample is drawn from a study of blood T cell repertoires in COVID-19. Background on the study: Donors in the United States, Italy and Spain gave samples during acute or convalescent COVID-19. T cells, B-cell-depleted T cells, or PBMCs supplied cDNA or gDNA.

Source study methods: Estimated nucleated cell counts came from reference gene primer amplification. Profiled with immunoSEQ multiplex PCR; TCRdb holds only in-frame clones, not every one. The D gene and trimming were derived from the DNA, and the V and J assignments and clone size from that table. The sample has 35,000 to 45,000 clones, about 88% seen once. Source material: peripheral blood. The TCR comes from a man aged 55 to 70 with active COVID-19. The chain carries TRBV7-9 and TRBJ2-5, with D tentatively TRBD2 (6 bases). The CDR3 DNA reads as TGTGCCAGCGGGCGGGGCTACCAAGAGACCCAGTACTTC. Amino acid sequence: CASGRGYQETQYF.